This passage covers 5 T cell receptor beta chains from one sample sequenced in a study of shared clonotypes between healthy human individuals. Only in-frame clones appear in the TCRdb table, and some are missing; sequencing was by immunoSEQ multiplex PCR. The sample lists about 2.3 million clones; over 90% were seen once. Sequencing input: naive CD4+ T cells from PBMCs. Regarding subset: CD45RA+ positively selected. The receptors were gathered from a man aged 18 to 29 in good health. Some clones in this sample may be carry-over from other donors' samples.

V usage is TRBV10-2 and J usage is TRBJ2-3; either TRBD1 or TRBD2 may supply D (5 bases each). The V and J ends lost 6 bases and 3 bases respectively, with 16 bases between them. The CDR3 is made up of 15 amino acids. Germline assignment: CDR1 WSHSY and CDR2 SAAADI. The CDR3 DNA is TGCGCCAGCAGGGACCGGGGCCTCGGAACAGATACGCAGTATTTT. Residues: CASRDRGLGTDTQYF.

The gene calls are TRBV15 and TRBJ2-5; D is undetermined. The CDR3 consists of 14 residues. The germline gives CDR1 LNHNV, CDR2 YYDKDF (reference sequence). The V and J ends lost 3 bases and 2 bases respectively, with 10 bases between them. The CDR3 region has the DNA TGTGCCACCAGCAGCCGCAGCCTTCAAGAGACCCAGTACTTC. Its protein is CATSSRSLQETQYF.

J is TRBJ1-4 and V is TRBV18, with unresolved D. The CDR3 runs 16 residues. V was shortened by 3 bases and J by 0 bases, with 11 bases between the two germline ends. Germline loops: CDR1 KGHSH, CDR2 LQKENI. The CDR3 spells CASSPVPLATNEKLFF. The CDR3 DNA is TGTGCCAGCTCACCCGTCCCACTTGCAACTAATGAAAAACTGTTTTTT.

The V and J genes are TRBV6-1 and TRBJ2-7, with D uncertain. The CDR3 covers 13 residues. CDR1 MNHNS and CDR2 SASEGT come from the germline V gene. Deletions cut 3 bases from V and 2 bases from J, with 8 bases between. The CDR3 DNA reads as TGTGCCAGCAGTGAGGGCGTGACCTACGAGCAGTACTTC. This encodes CASSEGVTYEQYF.

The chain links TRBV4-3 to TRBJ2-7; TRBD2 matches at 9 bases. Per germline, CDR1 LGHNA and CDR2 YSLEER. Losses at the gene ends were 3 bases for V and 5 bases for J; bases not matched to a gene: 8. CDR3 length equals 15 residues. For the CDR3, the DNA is TGCGCCAGCAGCCAGTTAGCGGGAGTTGTACACGAGCAGTACTTC. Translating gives CASSQLAGVVHEQYF.